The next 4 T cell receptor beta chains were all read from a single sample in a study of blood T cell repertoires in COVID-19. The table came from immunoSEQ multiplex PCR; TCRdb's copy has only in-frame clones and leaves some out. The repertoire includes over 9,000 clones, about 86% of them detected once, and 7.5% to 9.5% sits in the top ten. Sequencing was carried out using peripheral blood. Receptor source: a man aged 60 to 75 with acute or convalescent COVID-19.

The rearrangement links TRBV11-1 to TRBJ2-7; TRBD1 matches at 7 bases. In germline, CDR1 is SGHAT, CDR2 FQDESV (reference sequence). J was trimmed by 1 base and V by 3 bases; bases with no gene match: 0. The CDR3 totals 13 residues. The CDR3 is CASSLGQSYEQYV. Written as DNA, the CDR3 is TGTGCCAGCAGCTTGGGACAGTCCTACGAGCAGTACGTC.

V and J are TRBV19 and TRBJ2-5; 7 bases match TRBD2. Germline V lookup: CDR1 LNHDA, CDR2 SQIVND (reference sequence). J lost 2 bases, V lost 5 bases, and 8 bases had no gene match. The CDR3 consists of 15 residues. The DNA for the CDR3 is TGTGCCAGTAGTCGCGGGAGAGATGGTCAAGAGACCCAGTACTTC. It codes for CASSRGRDGQETQYF.

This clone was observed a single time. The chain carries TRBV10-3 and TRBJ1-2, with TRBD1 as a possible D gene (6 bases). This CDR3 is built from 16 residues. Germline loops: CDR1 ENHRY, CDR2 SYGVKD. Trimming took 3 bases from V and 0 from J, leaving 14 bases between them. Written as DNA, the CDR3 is TGTGCCATCAGTGACCCCGACAGGTTAGCTAACTATGGCTACACCTTC. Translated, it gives CAISDPDRLANYGYTF.

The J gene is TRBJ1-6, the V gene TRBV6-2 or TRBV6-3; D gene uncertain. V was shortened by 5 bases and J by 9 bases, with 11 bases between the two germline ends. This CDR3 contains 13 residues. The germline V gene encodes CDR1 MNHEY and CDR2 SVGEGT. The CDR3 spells CASSQGRGSPLHF. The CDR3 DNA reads TGTGCCAGCAGTCAAGGACGGGGTTCACCCCTCCACTTT.